These 3 T cell receptor beta chains were all obtained from the same sample, sequenced in a study of blood T cell repertoires in COVID-19 (dated by TCRdb to 2019 to 2021). Libraries were prepared through the immunoSEQ multiplex PCR assay. What TCRdb holds here is the immuneACCESS table cut down to in-frame rearrangements. Part of the clones is not present; checked against another copy, under half of the missing clones reflect an unresolved V gene, and the others are unexplained. This sample has a few hundred thousand clones in its table, and 70% to 85% of those were observed once. 14% to 15% of the sample comes from the top ten. Source material: PBMCs or T cells enriched from blood (not recorded which). These receptors were obtained from a man aged 40-49 years who had recovered from COVID-19.

This chain links TRBV29-1 with TRBJ1-2, with D possibly matching TRBD1 (5 bases). This CDR3 has 14 amino acids. The V gene lost 3 bases and the J gene lost 8 bases, with 19 bases spanning the gap. Per germline, CDR1 SQVTM and CDR2 ANQGSEA. In nucleotides, the CDR3 is TGCAGCGTTGACTATGCTGGGTCGGGGGAAGGCTACACCTTC. Amino acids: CSVDYAGSGEGYTF.

This chain links TRBV3-1 (or the pseudogene TRBV3-2) with TRBJ1-4; possible D gene TRBD1, 6 bases. Germline CDR1 LGHDT, CDR2 YNNKEL (reference sequence). The CDR3 has 16 amino acids. V was trimmed by 5 bases and J by 7 bases, leaving 20 bases between them. Here the CDR3 reads CASSSHRGGAREKLFF. For the CDR3, the DNA is TGTGCCAGCAGCTCCCACCGGGGGGGGGCGCGTGAAAAACTGTTTTTT.

The chain is built from TRBV28 and TRBJ1-4; D remains ambiguous. Germline CDR1 MDHEN, CDR2 SYDVKM. V lost 6 bases and J lost 7, with 9 bases in between. CDR3 length: 12 residues. For the CDR3, the DNA is TGTGCCAGCAGGGTGGGAGGTGAAAAACTGTTTTTT. Protein sequence: CASRVGGEKLFF.